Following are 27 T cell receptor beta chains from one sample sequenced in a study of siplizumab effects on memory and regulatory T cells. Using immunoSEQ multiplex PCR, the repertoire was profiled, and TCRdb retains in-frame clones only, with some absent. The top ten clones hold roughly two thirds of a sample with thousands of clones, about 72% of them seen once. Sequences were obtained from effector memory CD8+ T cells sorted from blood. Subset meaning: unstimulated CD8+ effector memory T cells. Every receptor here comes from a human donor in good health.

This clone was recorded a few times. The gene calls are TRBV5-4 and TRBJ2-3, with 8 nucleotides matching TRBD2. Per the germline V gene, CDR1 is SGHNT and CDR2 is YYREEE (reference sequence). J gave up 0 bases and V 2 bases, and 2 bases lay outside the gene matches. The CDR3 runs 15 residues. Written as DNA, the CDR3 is TGTGCCAGCAGCTTACTAGCGGTGAGCACAGATACGCAGTATTTT. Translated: CASSLLAVSTDTQYF.

CDR3 residues: CASSFEGNNQPQHF. For the CDR3, the DNA is TGTGCCAGCAGCTTTGAGGGAAATAATCAGCCCCAGCATTTT. The gene calls are TRBV7-9 and TRBJ1-5; unclear D gene. This CDR3 comprises 14 residues. V shed 3 bases and J shed 4 bases, with 10 bases lying between them. Germline lookup yields CDR1 SEHNR and CDR2 FQNEAQ (reference sequence).

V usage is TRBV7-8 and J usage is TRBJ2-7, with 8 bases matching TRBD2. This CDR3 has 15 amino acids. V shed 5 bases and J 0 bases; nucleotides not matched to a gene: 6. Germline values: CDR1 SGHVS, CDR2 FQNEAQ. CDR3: CASSTGTRSSYEQYF. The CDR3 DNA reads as TGTGCCAGCAGCACCGGGACTAGGAGCTCCTACGAGCAGTACTTC.

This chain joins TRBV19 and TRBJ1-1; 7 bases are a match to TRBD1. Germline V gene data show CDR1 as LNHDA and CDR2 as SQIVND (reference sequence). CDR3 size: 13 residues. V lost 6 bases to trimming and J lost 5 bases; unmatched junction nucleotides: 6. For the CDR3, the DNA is TGTGCCAGTAGCCTGACAGGGACGACTGAAGCTTTCTTT. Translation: CASSLTGTTEAFF.

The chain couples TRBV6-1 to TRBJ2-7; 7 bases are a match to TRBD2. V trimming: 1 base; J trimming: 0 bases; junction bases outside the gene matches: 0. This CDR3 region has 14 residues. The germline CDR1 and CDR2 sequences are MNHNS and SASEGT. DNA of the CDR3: TGTGCCAGCAGTGAAGGGACTAGCTCCTACGAGCAGTACTTC. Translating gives CASSEGTSSYEQYF.

The CDR3 coding sequence is TGTGCCAGCAGTTACGGTGTGGACTATGGCTACACCTTC. It codes for CASSYGVDYGYTF. This chain uses TRBV6-5 with TRBJ1-2, with D unresolved. There are 13 residues in the CDR3. V was cut by 2 bases and J by 3 bases, with 7 bases left in between. Germline CDR1 MNHEY, CDR2 SVGAGI.

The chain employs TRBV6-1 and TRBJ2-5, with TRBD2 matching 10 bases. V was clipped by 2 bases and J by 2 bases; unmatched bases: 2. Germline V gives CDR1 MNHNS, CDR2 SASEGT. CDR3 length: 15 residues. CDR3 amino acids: CASSESGGGQETQYF. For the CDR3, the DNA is TGTGCCAGCAGTGAAAGCGGGGGGGGGCAAGAGACCCAGTACTTC.

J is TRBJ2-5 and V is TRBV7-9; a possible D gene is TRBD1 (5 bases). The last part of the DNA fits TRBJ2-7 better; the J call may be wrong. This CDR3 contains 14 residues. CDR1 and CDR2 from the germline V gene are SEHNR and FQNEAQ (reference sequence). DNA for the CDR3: TGTGCCAGCAGCCACGGACACGGAGCCTACGAGCAGTACTTC. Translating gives CASSHGHGAYEQYF.

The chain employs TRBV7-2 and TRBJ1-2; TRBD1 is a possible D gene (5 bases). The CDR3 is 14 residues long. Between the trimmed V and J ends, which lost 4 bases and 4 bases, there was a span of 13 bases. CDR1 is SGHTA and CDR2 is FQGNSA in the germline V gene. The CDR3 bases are TGTGCCAGCAGCTACGGGACTTTTAGCTATGGCTACACCTTC. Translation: CASSYGTFSYGYTF.

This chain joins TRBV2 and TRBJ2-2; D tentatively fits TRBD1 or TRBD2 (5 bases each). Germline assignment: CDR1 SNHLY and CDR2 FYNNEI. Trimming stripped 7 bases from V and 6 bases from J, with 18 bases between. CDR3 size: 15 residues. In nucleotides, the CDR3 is TGTGCCAGCACCGAGGGGCGAGTCATCCCCGGGGAGCTGTTTTTT. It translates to CASTEGRVIPGELFF.

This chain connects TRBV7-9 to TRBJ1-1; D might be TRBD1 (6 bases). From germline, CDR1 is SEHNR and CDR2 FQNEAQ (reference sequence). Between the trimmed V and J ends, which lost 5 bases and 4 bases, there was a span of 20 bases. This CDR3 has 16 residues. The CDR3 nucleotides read TGTGCCAGCAGCCAAGAAACAGGGATGGGTTCCACTGAAGCTTTCTTT. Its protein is CASSQETGMGSTEAFF.

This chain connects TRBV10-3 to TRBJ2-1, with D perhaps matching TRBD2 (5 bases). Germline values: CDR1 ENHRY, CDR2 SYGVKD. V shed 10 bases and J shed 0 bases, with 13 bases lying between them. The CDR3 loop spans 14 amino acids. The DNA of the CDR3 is TGTGCCACCAGAAGCGGATCCTCCTACAATGAGCAGTTCTTC. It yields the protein CATRSGSSYNEQFF.

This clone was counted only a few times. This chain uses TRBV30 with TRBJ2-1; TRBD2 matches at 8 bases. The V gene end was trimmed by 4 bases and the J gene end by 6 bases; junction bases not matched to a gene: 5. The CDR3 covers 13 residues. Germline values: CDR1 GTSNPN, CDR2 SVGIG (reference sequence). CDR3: CAWKNGGANEQFF. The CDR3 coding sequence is TGTGCCTGGAAAAACGGGGGGGCCAATGAGCAGTTCTTC.

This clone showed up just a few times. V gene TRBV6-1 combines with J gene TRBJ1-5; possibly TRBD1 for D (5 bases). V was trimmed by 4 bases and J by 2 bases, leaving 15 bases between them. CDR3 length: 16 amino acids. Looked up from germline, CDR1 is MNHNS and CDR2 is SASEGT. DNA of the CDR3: TGTGCCAGCAGTGTAAGGGACGGGGTAGGCAATCAGCCCCAGCATTTT. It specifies CASSVRDGVGNQPQHF.

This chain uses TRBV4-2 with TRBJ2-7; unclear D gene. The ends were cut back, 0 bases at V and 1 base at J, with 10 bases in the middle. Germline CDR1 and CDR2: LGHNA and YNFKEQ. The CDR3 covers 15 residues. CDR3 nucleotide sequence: TGTGCCAGCAGCCAAGAGGGGAAGACTTCCTACGAGCAGTACTTC. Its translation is CASSQEGKTSYEQYF.

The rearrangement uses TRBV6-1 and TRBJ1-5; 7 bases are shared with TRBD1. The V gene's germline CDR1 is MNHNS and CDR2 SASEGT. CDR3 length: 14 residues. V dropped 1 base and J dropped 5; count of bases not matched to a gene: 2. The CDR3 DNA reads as TGTGCCAGCAGTGAAGGACAGGGCCATCAGCCCCAGCATTTT. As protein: CASSEGQGHQPQHF.

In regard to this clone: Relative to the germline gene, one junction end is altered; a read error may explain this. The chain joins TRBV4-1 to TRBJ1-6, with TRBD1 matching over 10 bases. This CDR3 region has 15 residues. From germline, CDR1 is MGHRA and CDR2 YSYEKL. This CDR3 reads CASSQGTGETSPLHF. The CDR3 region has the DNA TGTGCCAGCAGCCAGGGGACAGGGGAGACTTCACCCCTCCACTTT.

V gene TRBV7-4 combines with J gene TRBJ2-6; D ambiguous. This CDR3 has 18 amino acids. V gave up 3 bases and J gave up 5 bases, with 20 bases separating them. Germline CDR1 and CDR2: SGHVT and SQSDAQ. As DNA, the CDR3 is TGTGCCAGCAGCTTTAGTCATTCAGCTCACAGTCGGGCCAACGTCCTGACTTTC. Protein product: CASSFSHSAHSRANVLTF.

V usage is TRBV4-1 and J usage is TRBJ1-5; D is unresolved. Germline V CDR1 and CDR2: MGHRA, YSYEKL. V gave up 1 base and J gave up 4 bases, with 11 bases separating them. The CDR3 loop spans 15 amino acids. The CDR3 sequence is CASSQVPGENQPQHF. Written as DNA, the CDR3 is TGCGCCAGCAGCCAAGTACCCGGCGAGAATCAGCCCCAGCATTTT.

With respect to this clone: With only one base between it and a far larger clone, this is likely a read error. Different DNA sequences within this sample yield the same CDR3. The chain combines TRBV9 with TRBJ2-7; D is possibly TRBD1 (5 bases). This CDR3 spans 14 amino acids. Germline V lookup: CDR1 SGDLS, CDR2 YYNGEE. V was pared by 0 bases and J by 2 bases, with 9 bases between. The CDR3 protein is CASSVGGSAYEQYF. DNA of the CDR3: TGTGCCAGCAGCGTAGGGGGCAGCGCCTACGAGCAGTACTTC.

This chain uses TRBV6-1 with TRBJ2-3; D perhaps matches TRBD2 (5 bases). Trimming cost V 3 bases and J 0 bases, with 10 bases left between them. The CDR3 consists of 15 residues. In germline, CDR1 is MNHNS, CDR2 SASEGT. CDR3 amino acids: CASSDEGTSTDTQYF. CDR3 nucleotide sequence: TGTGCCAGCAGTGACGAGGGAACTAGCACAGATACGCAGTATTTT.

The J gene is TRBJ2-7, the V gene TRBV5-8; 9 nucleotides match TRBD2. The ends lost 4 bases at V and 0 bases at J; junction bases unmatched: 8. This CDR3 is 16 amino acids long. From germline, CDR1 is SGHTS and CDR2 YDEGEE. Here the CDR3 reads CASSQEASGASYEQYF. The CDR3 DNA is TGTGCCAGCAGCCAAGAGGCTAGCGGGGCCTCCTACGAGCAGTACTTC.

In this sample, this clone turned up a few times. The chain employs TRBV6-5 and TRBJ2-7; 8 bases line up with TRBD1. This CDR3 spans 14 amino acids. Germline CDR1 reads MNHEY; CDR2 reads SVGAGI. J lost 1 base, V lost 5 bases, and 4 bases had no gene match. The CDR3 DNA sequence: TGTGCCAGCAGTGAAGGGGACAGGTCCTACGAGCAGTACTTC. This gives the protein CASSEGDRSYEQYF.

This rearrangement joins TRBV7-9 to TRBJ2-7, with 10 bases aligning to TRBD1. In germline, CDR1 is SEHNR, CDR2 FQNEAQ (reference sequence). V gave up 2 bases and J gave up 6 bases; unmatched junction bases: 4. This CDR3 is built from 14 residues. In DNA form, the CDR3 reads TGTGCCAGCAGCTTAACCGGGACAGGGGTCGAGCAGTACTTC. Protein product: CASSLTGTGVEQYF. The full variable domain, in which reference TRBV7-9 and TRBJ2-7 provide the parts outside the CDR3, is DTGVSQNPRHKITKRGQNVTFRCDPISEHNRLYWYRQTLGQGPEFLTYFQNEAQLEKSRLLSDRFSAERPKGSFSTLEIQRTEQGDSAMYLCASSLTGTGVEQYFGPGTRLTVT.

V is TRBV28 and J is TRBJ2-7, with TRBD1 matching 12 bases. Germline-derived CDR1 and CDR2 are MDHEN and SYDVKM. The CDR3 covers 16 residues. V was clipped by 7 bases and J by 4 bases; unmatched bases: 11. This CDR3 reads CASTPAGTGGAYEQYF. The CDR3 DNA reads TGTGCCAGCACCCCAGCGGGGACAGGGGGCGCGTACGAGCAGTACTTC. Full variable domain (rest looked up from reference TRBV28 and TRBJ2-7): DVKVTQSSRYLVKRTGEKVFLECVQDMDHENMFWYRQDPGLGLRLIYFSYDVKMKEKGDIPEGYSVSREKKERFSLILESASTNQTSMYLCASTPAGTGGAYEQYFGPGTRLTVT.

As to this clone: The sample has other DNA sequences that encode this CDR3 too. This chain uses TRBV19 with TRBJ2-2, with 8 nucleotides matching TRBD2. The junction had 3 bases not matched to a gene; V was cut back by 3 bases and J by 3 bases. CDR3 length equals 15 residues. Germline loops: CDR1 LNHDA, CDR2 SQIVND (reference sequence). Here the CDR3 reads CASSIYGGDTGELFF. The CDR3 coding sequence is TGTGCCAGTAGTATTTACGGGGGGGACACCGGGGAGCTGTTTTTT.

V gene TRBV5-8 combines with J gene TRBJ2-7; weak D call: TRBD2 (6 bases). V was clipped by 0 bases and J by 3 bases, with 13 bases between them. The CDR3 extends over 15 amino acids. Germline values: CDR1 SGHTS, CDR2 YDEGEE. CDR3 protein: CASSLGDFVVYEQYF. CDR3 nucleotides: TGTGCCAGCAGCTTGGGGGACTTTGTTGTCTACGAGCAGTACTTC.